These 23 T cell receptor beta chains came from one sample sequenced in a study of response to subunit inactivated influenza vaccine. TCRdb independently ran MiXCR on the RT-PCR reads; one entry per CDR3 protein. The profile shows about 300,000 distinct CDR3 sequences, around 22% of them singletons. The sequencing used PBMCs from blood, collected about 20 months after vaccination. The source is a man aged 50-75 years who received an inactivated influenza vaccine.

The J gene is TRBJ2-1, the V gene TRBV6-1, with D possibly being TRBD2 (5 bases). This CDR3 region has 15 residues. Germline assignment: CDR1 MNHNS and CDR2 SASEGT. V lost 6 bases and J lost 4, with 16 bases in between. The CDR3 sequence: CASSQTRGFYNEQFF. As DNA, the CDR3 is TGTGCCAGCAGCCAAACCCGAGGGTTTTACAATGAGCAGTTCTTC.

The chain has TRBV18 and TRBJ2-7, with D possibly matching TRBD2 (6 bases). The ends were cut back, 2 bases at V and 1 base at J, with 12 bases in the middle. This CDR3 has 15 amino acids. Germline values: CDR1 KGHSH, CDR2 LQKENI. As DNA, the CDR3 is TGTGCCAGCTCACCAGGGGTAGCGGCTTCCTACGAGCAGTACTTC. Its translation is CASSPGVAASYEQYF.

In this sample, this clonotype turned up many times. The chain recombines TRBV11-1 with TRBJ1-2, with TRBD1 matching 8 bases. J was trimmed by 1 base and V by 5 bases; bases with no gene match: 15. CDR3 length equals 18 residues. Germline V gives CDR1 SGHAT, CDR2 FQDESV (reference sequence). DNA of the CDR3: TGTGCCAGCAGCCTTATCGGGACAGGCCCACTCCTTAACTATGGCTACACCTTC. The encoded protein is CASSLIGTGPLLNYGYTF.

This clonotype has just a few counts. The V call is TRBV28, the J call TRBJ1-1, with D possibly being TRBD1 (5 bases). This CDR3 is built from 17 residues. V lost 5 bases and J 4 bases, leaving 23 bases between the germline ends. CDR1 and CDR2 from the germline V gene are MDHEN and SYDVKM. CDR3 region: CASSTNSAWGISTEAFF. CDR3 nucleotides: TGTGCCAGCAGTACAAACTCCGCGTGGGGGATTAGCACTGAAGCTTTCTTT.

In this sample, this clonotype turned up a few times. The chain joins TRBV3-1 to TRBJ1-1; D perhaps matches TRBD1 (6 bases). Germline V lookup: CDR1 LGHDT, CDR2 YNNKEL (reference sequence). The V gene lost 2 bases and the J gene lost 4 bases, with 14 bases spanning the gap. The CDR3 contains 15 residues. The DNA for the CDR3 is TGTGCCAGCAGCCAATGGGACACCGAGGGCACTGAAGCTTTCTTT. As protein: CASSQWDTEGTEAFF.

The rearrangement joins TRBV6-4 to TRBJ2-2, with TRBD1 matching 9 bases. V lost 4 bases, J lost 6 bases, and 12 bases stayed unmatched. This CDR3 has 17 amino acids. Germline CDR1 MRHNA, CDR2 SNTAGT. CDR3 amino acids: CASSALGTGFGAGELFF. The CDR3 coding sequence is TGTGCCAGCAGTGCGCTTGGGACAGGGTTTGGCGCCGGGGAGCTGTTTTTT.

There are a few counts of this clonotype. The rearrangement links TRBV4-2 to TRBJ1-2; D not certain. Germline lookup yields CDR1 LGHNA and CDR2 YNFKEQ. The CDR3 covers 15 residues. V was shortened by 0 bases and J by 7 bases, with 15 bases between the two germline ends. CDR3 sequence (DNA): TGTGCCAGCAGCCAAGATCCCGAACCTTGGGGTGGCTACACCTTC. As protein: CASSQDPEPWGGYTF.

This clonotype was detected many times. The rearrangement joins TRBV29-1 to TRBJ1-2; 7 nucleotides align to TRBD1. Unmatched junction bases numbered 6, after V lost 7 bases and J lost 1 base. The germline CDR1 and CDR2 sequences are SQVTM and ANQGSEA. The CDR3 contains 13 residues. The DNA of the CDR3 is TGCAGCGGGGGGGGACAGAATAACTATGGCTACACCTTC. This gives the protein CSGGGQNNYGYTF.

This clonotype was found a few times. The V call is TRBV4-3, the J call TRBJ1-2; D call uncertain. V lost 3 bases and J 4 bases, leaving 12 bases between the germline ends. CDR3 size: 14 residues. CDR1 is LGHNA, CDR2 YSLEER, per germline. The CDR3 DNA reads as TGCGCCAGCAGCCAGGGGATTGGGTCCTATGGCTACACCTTC. As protein: CASSQGIGSYGYTF.

The rearrangement uses TRBV28 and TRBJ1-1; TRBD1 is a possible D gene (5 bases). This CDR3 comprises 10 residues. Germline CDR1 reads MDHEN; CDR2 reads SYDVKM. V was clipped by 8 bases and J by 11 bases, with 12 bases between them. CDR3 nucleotides: TGTGCCAGCCTGGGGCGGTCGGCTTTCTTT. Protein: CASLGRSAFF.

The chain uses TRBV5-1 and TRBJ2-1; 10 bases align to TRBD2. Germline lookup yields CDR1 SGHRS and CDR2 YFSETQ. V lost 0 bases, J lost 7 bases, and 10 bases stayed unmatched. The length of the CDR3 is 17 residues. The CDR3 loop reads CASSLGRSGRAGNEQFF. The DNA for the CDR3 is TGCGCCAGCAGCTTGGGGCGGAGCGGGAGGGCCGGGAATGAGCAGTTCTTC.

V and J are TRBV7-9 and TRBJ1-2; D is perhaps TRBD1 (6 bases). CDR1 and CDR2 from the germline V gene are SEHNR and FQNEAQ (reference sequence). V lost 5 bases and J lost 2, with 9 bases in between. CDR3 length equals 13 residues. This CDR3 is CASSTQGNYGYTF. CDR3 DNA: TGTGCCAGCAGCACACAGGGAAACTATGGCTACACCTTC.

The chain carries TRBV5-6 and TRBJ2-3; 14 nucleotides line up with TRBD2. Germline trimming cut 2 bases from V and 5 bases from J; bases unmatched to any gene: 7. The CDR3 runs 17 residues. CDR1 and CDR2 (germline): SGHDT, YYEEEE. The CDR3 is CASSFFPGLAGVDTQYF. The CDR3 DNA follows: TGTGCCAGCAGCTTTTTTCCGGGACTAGCGGGAGTAGATACGCAGTATTTT.

This clonotype occurred a few times. This chain connects TRBV5-1 to TRBJ1-1; 7 nucleotides agree with TRBD1. V lost 2 bases to trimming and J lost 8 bases; unmatched junction nucleotides: 3. Per the germline V gene, CDR1 is SGHRS and CDR2 is YFSETQ. The CDR3 contains 12 residues. In DNA, the CDR3 is TGCGCCAGCAGCTTACAGGGGTACGAAGCTTTCTTT. Amino acids: CASSLQGYEAFF.

This clonotype showed up just a few times. V gene TRBV12-3 or TRBV12-4 combines with J gene TRBJ1-6, with D possibly TRBD1 on 5 matching bases. CDR3 length equals 18 residues. Trimming removed 2 bases from V and 7 bases from J, with 21 bases in between. CDR3 amino acids: CASSLRELGQSFNSPLHF. CDR3 bases: TGTGCCAGCAGTTTACGTGAGCTGGGGCAGAGTTTCAATTCACCCCTCCACTTT.

This clonotype was seen many times. The J gene is TRBJ1-5, the V gene TRBV20-1; D not certain. V lost 1 base and J lost 0, with 13 bases in between. Looked up from germline, CDR1 is DFQATT and CDR2 is SNEGSKA (reference sequence). CDR3 length equals 16 residues. CDR3 region: CSARAPDGISNQPQHF. The DNA of the CDR3 is TGCAGTGCTAGAGCCCCAGACGGAATTAGCAATCAGCCCCAGCATTTT.

J is TRBJ2-2 and V is TRBV12-3 or TRBV12-4; D unclear. CDR3 length equals 14 residues. The germline V and J ends were trimmed by 7 bases and 2 bases, with 11 bases remaining between them. The CDR3 here is CASTSLGNTGELFF. The CDR3, as DNA: TGTGCCAGCACTTCTCTGGGAAACACCGGGGAGCTGTTTTTT.

This clonotype showed up many times. V gene TRBV7-8 combines with J gene TRBJ1-2; weak D call: TRBD1 (5 bases). The germline CDR1 and CDR2 sequences are SGHVS and FQNEAQ. The length of the CDR3 is 17 residues. V was cut by 1 base and J by 0 bases, with 15 bases left in between. This CDR3 is CASSLVPTRDPNYGYTF. In DNA form, the CDR3 reads TGTGCCAGCAGCTTAGTGCCAACAAGGGACCCTAACTATGGCTACACCTTC.

The CDR3 DNA sequence: TGTGCCACCAGTGATCCCGGAGACAGGGGTACAGATACGCAGTATTTT. The encoded protein is CATSDPGDRGTDTQYF. The V gene is TRBV24-1, the J gene TRBJ2-3, with 8 nucleotides matching TRBD1. The J segment lost 3 bases and the V segment lost 3 bases, leaving 7 bases of the junction unmatched. Germline V lookup: CDR1 KGHDR, CDR2 SFDVKD. The CDR3 is 16 residues long.

This clonotype occurred many times. The rearrangement joins TRBV12-3 or TRBV12-4 to TRBJ1-2, with D unresolved. V was shortened by 7 bases and J by 3 bases, with 12 bases between the two germline ends. The CDR3 sequence is 13 residues long. CDR3 in DNA: TGTGCCAGCAAAAAATCTAGGGACTATGGCTACACCTTC. Translating it yields CASKKSRDYGYTF.

The chain joins TRBV7-9 to TRBJ2-1; D ambiguous. The CDR3 extends over 16 amino acids. Deletions cut 5 bases from V and 1 base from J, with 15 bases between. The germline V gene encodes CDR1 SEHNR and CDR2 FQNEAQ (reference sequence). The CDR3 DNA reads TGTGCCAGCAGCACCCCCGAGGAACCATCCTACAATGAGCAGTTCTTC. Protein sequence: CASSTPEEPSYNEQFF. The full variable domain, its missing parts supplied by reference TRBV7-9 and TRBJ2-1, is DTGVSQNPRHKITKRGQNVTFRCDPISEHNRLYWYRQTLGQGPEFLTYFQNEAQLEKSRLLSDRFSAERPKGSFSTLEIQRTEQGDSAMYLCASSTPEEPSYNEQFFGPGTRLTVL.

This clonotype was detected only once. The chain is built from TRBV28 and TRBJ2-2; perhaps TRBD2 as D (6 bases). This CDR3 contains 16 residues. Germline V lookup: CDR1 MDHEN, CDR2 SYDVKM. The V end lost 6 bases, the J end lost 7 bases, and 21 bases lay between the germline ends. The CDR3 spells CASSPGRREMVGELFF. The DNA for the CDR3 is TGTGCCAGCAGCCCTGGACGGAGGGAAATGGTCGGGGAGCTGTTTTTT.

The rearrangement uses TRBV28 and TRBJ1-4, with D possibly matching TRBD1 (6 bases). This CDR3 is built from 19 residues. Per germline, CDR1 MDHEN and CDR2 SYDVKM. Deletions cut 2 bases from V and 4 bases from J, with 23 bases between. CDR3 bases: TGTGCCAGCAGTTTAGCCCTCCCAGGGGCGGAACTCTTTAATGAAAAACTGTTTTTT. Encoded protein: CASSLALPGAELFNEKLFF.